This is a list of T cell receptor beta chains from one sample in a study of control samples from healthy donors and cancer patients. The method was immunoSEQ multiplex PCR; TCRdb's version includes in-frame clones alone and lacks a portion of them. The data show some 120,000 clones, around 93% seen once. The sample taken for sequencing was PBMCs. The receptors were gathered from a man between 45 and 60 years old with head and neck cancer. CDR3s include the opening cysteine and the closing phenylalanine or tryptophan. The D gene is left open where the match is weak. Clone sizes are given selectively: once, few, many, or a class where the clone is expanded.

TRBV6-5	TRBD1	TRBJ1-6	14	NA	CASSYRTGGSPLHF	TGTGCCAGCAGTTACAGGACAGGGGGATCACCCCTCCACTTT
TRBV6-5	TRBD2	TRBJ2-1	16	NA	CASSYPVSGGKNEQFF	TGTGCCAGCAGTTACCCCGTTAGCGGGGGGAAGAATGAGCAGTTCTTC
TRBV7-2	NA	TRBJ2-5	14	NA	CASSPGGAQETQYF	TGTGCCAGCAGCCCCGGAGGGGCCCAAGAGACCCAGTACTTC
TRBV7-2	NA	TRBJ1-6	13	NA	CASSLATESPLHF	TGTGCCAGCAGCTTAGCGACTGAATCACCCCTCCACTTT
TRBV7-9	NA	TRBJ2-7	15	NA	CASSLVGGSAYEQYF	TGTGCCAGCAGCTTAGTAGGCGGGTCGGCCTACGAGCAGTACTTC
TRBV6-4	TRBD2	TRBJ2-2	16	few	CASSESASGGTGELFF	TGTGCCAGCAGTGAGAGTGCTAGCGGAGGCACCGGGGAGCTGTTTTTT
TRBV29-1	TRBD1	TRBJ1-3	15	NA	CSVDATGSSGNTIYF	TGCAGCGTTGACGCGACAGGGAGCTCTGGAAACACCATATATTTT
TRBV5-1	TRBD2	TRBJ2-5	16	NA	CASSRVGGSLQETQYF	TGCGCCAGCAGCCGTGTGGGCGGGAGCTTACAAGAGACCCAGTACTTC
TRBV5-1	NA	TRBJ1-6	16	NA	CASSLAQSSYNSPLHF	TGCGCCAGCAGCTTGGCTCAGAGCTCCTATAATTCACCCCTCCACTTT
TRBV6-5	NA	TRBJ2-3	13	NA	CASNGLATDTQYF	TGTGCCAGCAACGGACTGGCCACAGATACGCAGTATTTT
TRBV6-5	NA	TRBJ1-5	14	NA	CASKEWGGGQPQHF	TGTGCCAGCAAGGAGTGGGGGGGCGGTCAGCCCCAGCATTTT
TRBV28	TRBD1	TRBJ1-5	15	NA	CASSPDRGLGQPQHF	TGTGCCAGCAGTCCCGACAGGGGGCTCGGTCAGCCCCAGCATTTT
TRBV19	TRBD2	TRBJ2-3	15	once	CASSIGAGGRDTQYF	TGTGCCAGTAGTATAGGAGCGGGGGGCCGAGATACGCAGTATTTT
TRBV12-3/TRBV12-4	TRBD1	TRBJ1-4	13	NA	CASTPTGNEKLFF	TGTGCCAGCACCCCGACAGGGAATGAAAAACTGTTTTTT
TRBV6-5	NA	TRBJ2-3	15	NA	CASSYSDSATDTQYF	TGTGCCAGCAGTTACTCCGACTCTGCCACAGATACGCAGTATTTT
TRBV5-1	TRBD2	TRBJ2-2	17	NA	CASSRWGGATNTGELFF	TGCGCCAGCAGCCGCTGGGGAGGGGCCACGAACACCGGGGAGCTGTTTTTT
TRBV4-1	NA	TRBJ1-1	16	few	CASSQPQVLVGTEAFF	TGCGCCAGCAGCCAGCCCCAGGTCCTTGTGGGGACTGAAGCTTTCTTT
TRBV9	TRBD2	TRBJ2-5	17	once	CASSVGGLAGPQETQYF	TGTGCCAGCAGCGTAGGGGGGCTAGCGGGGCCCCAAGAGACCCAGTACTTC
TRBV6-2/TRBV6-3	NA	TRBJ1-4	16	NA	CASSYSKGGTNEKLFF	TGTGCCAGCAGTTACTCGAAAGGGGGAACTAATGAAAAACTGTTTTTT
TRBV5-1	TRBD2	TRBJ2-3	17	NA	CASSGLWGGGSTDTQYF	TGCGCCAGCAGCGGCCTTTGGGGCGGGGGTAGCACAGATACGCAGTATTTT
TRBV7-3	NA	TRBJ1-2	14	NA	CASSFKGDGYGYTF	TGTGCCAGCAGCTTCAAGGGGGACGGCTATGGCTACACCTTC
TRBV21-1	NA	TRBJ2-1	16	NA	CASSPWTGRSYNEQFF	TGTGCCAGCAGCCCCTGGACAGGGCGCTCCTACAATGAGCAGTTCTTC
TRBV2	NA	TRBJ2-2	13	NA	CASSYTAPGELFF	TGTGCCAGCAGTTACACAGCCCCCGGGGAGCTGTTTTTT
TRBV5-6	NA	TRBJ1-5	12	NA	CASSSGNQPQHF	TGTGCCAGCAGCTCCGGAAATCAGCCCCAGCATTTT
TRBV13	NA	TRBJ2-7	15	NA	CASSLGAGPVYEQYF	TGTGCCAGCAGCTTAGGAGCCGGGCCCGTCTACGAGCAGTACTTC
TRBV19	TRBD1	TRBJ1-2	12	once	CASRGQGVQNTF	TGTGCCAGTAGGGGACAGGGCGTACAGAACACCTTC
TRBV5-1	NA	TRBJ1-6	17	NA	CASSLAPGESYNSPLHF	TGCGCCAGCAGCTTGGCCCCTGGGGAGTCCTATAATTCACCCCTCCACTTT
TRBV27	TRBD1	TRBJ2-5	13	NA	CASGRQGRETQYF	TGTGCCAGCGGGCGACAGGGTCGAGAGACCCAGTACTTC
TRBV7-9	TRBD1	TRBJ1-2	13	NA	CASSPDRARGYTF	TGTGCCAGCAGCCCCGACAGGGCGAGGGGCTACACCTTC
TRBV13	TRBD2	TRBJ2-3	16	NA	CASSDLGRGYTDTQYF	TGTGCCAGCAGCGACCTGGGGAGGGGATACACAGATACGCAGTATTTT
TRBV4-1	NA	TRBJ2-3	14	NA	CASSPGTSTDTQYF	TGCGCCAGCAGCCCGGGAACTAGCACAGATACGCAGTATTTT
TRBV19	NA	TRBJ2-2	14	NA	CASNGGANTGELFF	TGTGCCAGTAATGGGGGGGCTAACACCGGGGAGCTGTTTTTT
TRBV5-1	TRBD1	TRBJ1-6	14	NA	CASSQGQAYSPLHF	TGCGCCAGCAGCCAGGGACAGGCTTATTCACCCCTCCACTTT
TRBV18	NA	TRBJ1-1	14	NA	CASSLNEGTTEAFF	TGTGCCAGCTCACTAAACGAGGGAACCACTGAAGCTTTCTTT
TRBV3-1/TRBV3-2	TRBD1	TRBJ1-5	14	NA	CASSHGQGKWPQHF	TGTGCCAGCAGCCACGGACAGGGTAAGTGGCCCCAGCATTTT
TRBV7-2	NA	TRBJ2-5	14	NA	CASSLAGPQETQYF	TGTGCCAGCAGCTTAGCGGGGCCCCAAGAGACCCAGTACTTC
TRBV15	NA	TRBJ1-5	13	NA	CATKGQGNQPQHF	TGTGCCACCAAAGGCCAGGGCAATCAGCCCCAGCATTTT
TRBV4-2	TRBD2	TRBJ2-3	13	NA	CASEAGGPDTQYF	TGTGCCAGCGAAGCGGGGGGGCCAGATACGCAGTATTTT
TRBV7-9	NA	TRBJ2-5	12	NA	CASSGLQETQYF	TGTGCCAGCAGCGGGTTGCAAGAGACCCAGTACTTC